This TCR beta chain was captured in a study of follicular helper T cells after annual influenza vaccination. Whole-study results and caveats: Plasmablast frequency change correlated with clonality change in ICOS+CD38+ cTfh.

The V end lost 5 bases, the J end lost 14 bases, and 7 bases lay between the germline ends. CDR1 and CDR2 from the germline V gene are SNHLY and FYNNEI. The CDR3 extends over 10 amino acids. Time point in this sample: 2015-2016 season, pre-vaccination. Between roughly 35 and 100 mL of blood was drawn per time point. About this clone itself: The antigen remains undetermined.

Some clones are missing from TCRdb's copy, which holds only in-frame ones; the method was immunoSEQ multiplex PCR. The sample has roughly 15,000 clones, roughly 80% seen once; the top ten hold 0.44%. This chain connects TRBV2 to TRBJ1-6; D unresolved. The sequence was obtained from an adult who received the influenza vaccine. The material sequenced was CXCR5- memory CD4+ T cells sorted from blood, taken on the day of influenza vaccination. As DNA, the CDR3 is TGTGCCAGCAGTAGTGGGACCCTCCACTTT. Protein sequence: CASSSGTLHF.